This T cell receptor beta chain was sequenced during a study of T cells in Graves' hyperthyroidism and ophthalmopathy. Study-wide results and caveats: The authors' 13 V-J model separated ophthalmopathy from stable hyperthyroidism. Blood held most thyroid clonotypes expanded above 0.001 frequency.

CDR1 is SGHRS and CDR2 is YFSETQ in the germline V gene. The CDR3 consists of 13 residues. V was cut by 7 bases and J by 5 bases, with 15 bases left in between. This clonotype showed up many times. The antigen remains unidentified. The diagnoses drew upon clinical symptoms, serum thyroxine and TRAb, thyroid ultrasound and orbital computed tomography. RNA transcripts yielded amplified TCR beta CDR3 regions. TCR CDR3 regions were first amplified by RT-PCR with HTBI primers. Via MiXCR, TCRdb re-called the multiplex PCR reads, giving one row per CDR3 protein. Here the sample spans over 500,000 distinct CDR3 sequences, 14% being singletons.

The J gene is TRBJ1-1, the V gene TRBV5-1; D remains ambiguous. The clonotype comes from a woman aged 35 to 49 with Graves' hyperthyroidism. Sequenced input: blood. CDR3 loop: CASRDRPGTEAFF. DNA for the CDR3: TGCGCCAGCCGCGATAGGCCGGGAACTGAAGCTTTCTTT.